This TCR beta chain emerged from a study of a mutant IDH1 vaccine in newly diagnosed glioma. Whole-study context: Vaccines began 4-6 weeks after radiotherapy alone, or with temozolomide cycles.

The sample's time point: week 5, during vaccination. A 20-mer mutant IDH1 peptide at 300 ug was injected subcutaneously with topical imiquimod. Donors' newly diagnosed IDH1-mutant WHO grade 3 or 4 astrocytomas lacked nuclear ATRX. This clone was counted only a few times. As yet, its antigen is unknown. CDR1 and CDR2 (germline): SNHLY, FYNNEI. Unmatched junction bases numbered 16, after V lost 6 bases and J lost 6 bases. The CDR3 consists of 17 residues. TCRdb's table, derived via immunoSEQ multiplex PCR, lists solely in-frame clones and lacks some. The data contain about 58,000 clones, about 81% of them singletons. Points from the study as a whole: Changes in top peripheral clonotypes did not appear linked to pseudoprogression. Patients mounted vaccine-induced immune responses in almost 95% of cases.

This chain links TRBV2 with TRBJ2-7; 11 positions agree with TRBD1. The starting material was PBMCs, obtained from a glioma patient whose treatment included an IDH1 peptide vaccine. The clonotype was recovered from a woman in her forties or fifties with glioma. The CDR3: CASRPGTGGLGELEQYF. DNA of the CDR3: TGTGCCAGCAGGCCCGGGACAGGGGGTCTGGGGGAACTCGAGCAGTACTTC.